Listed here are 19 T cell receptor beta chains from one sample, sequenced in a study of T cell clonotyping in hematopoietic cell transplantation. The method was immunoSEQ multiplex PCR; TCRdb's version includes in-frame clones alone and lacks a portion of them. The profile shows about 41,000 clones, 95% of them singletons. Sequencing was done on a sample of peripheral blood mononuclear cells. The receptors come from a man under 40 in good health. Some clones in this sample may be carry-over from other donors' samples.

The chain couples TRBV9 to TRBJ2-1; D is perhaps TRBD1 or TRBD2 (5 bases each). Germline CDR1 SGDLS, CDR2 YYNGEE. The CDR3 runs to 13 residues. V gave up 0 bases and J gave up 6 bases, with 7 bases separating them. This CDR3 is CASSVGGANEQFF. The CDR3 bases are TGTGCCAGCAGCGTAGGAGGGGCCAATGAGCAGTTCTTC.

The chain joins TRBV19 to TRBJ1-1, with D unresolved. Trimming took 8 bases from V and 2 from J, leaving 18 bases between them. CDR3 length: 15 amino acids. Germline CDR1 reads LNHDA; CDR2 reads SQIVND (reference sequence). The CDR3 protein is CASHPQVADNTEAFF. The CDR3 region has the DNA TGTGCCAGTCATCCCCAGGTCGCAGATAACACTGAAGCTTTCTTT.

In nucleotides, the CDR3 is TGCAGCGTTGAGGTGGCAGGGATCTATGGCTACACCTTC. Protein product: CSVEVAGIYGYTF. The V and J genes are TRBV29-1 and TRBJ1-2, with a weak D call TRBD1 (5 bases). CDR1 SQVTM and CDR2 ANQGSEA come from the germline V gene. CDR3 length equals 13 residues. Trimming took off 3 bases at V and 4 bases at J, with 12 bases between the two ends.

The chain has TRBV7-9 and TRBJ2-2; TRBD1 aligns across 12 bases. V shed 1 base, J shed 4 bases, and the junction held 10 bases outside the gene matches. The CDR3 length is 19 residues. Per germline, CDR1 SEHNR and CDR2 FQNEAQ (reference sequence). The CDR3 DNA is TGTGCCAGCAGCTTAGTAGGGACAGGGGGCATGCCGCGCACCGGGGAGCTGTTTTTT. It is translated as CASSLVGTGGMPRTGELFF.

The genes are TRBV6-1 and TRBJ1-1; D is unresolved. Germline V CDR1 and CDR2: MNHNS, SASEGT. CDR3 size: 13 residues. Trimming removed 7 bases at V and 4 bases at J, with 13 bases between. The CDR3 region is CASTLVGATEAFF. In DNA, the CDR3 is TGTGCCAGCACCCTCGTCGGCGCCACTGAAGCTTTCTTT.

The CDR3 DNA reads TGCGCCAGCAGCCCGGAAGGAGCTGAAGCTTTCTTT. Amino acids: CASSPEGAEAFF. The chain recombines TRBV5-1 with TRBJ1-1, with D unclear. Germline CDR1 SGHRS, CDR2 YFSETQ. The CDR3 spans 12 residues. Trimming pared 4 bases from V and 6 bases from J, leaving 10 bases between.

This chain connects TRBV13 to TRBJ2-1; TRBD2 matches 7 bases. The CDR3 spans 17 residues. V lost 2 bases to trimming and J lost 6 bases; unmatched junction nucleotides: 13. Germline CDR1 is PRHDT and CDR2 is FYEKMQ (reference sequence). In DNA, the CDR3 is TGTGCCAGCAGCTTATCGGGTGCAGCGGGGAACCTCAATGAGCAGTTCTTC. This sequence encodes CASSLSGAAGNLNEQFF.

The CDR3 sequence is CASSLGGLAGGETQYF. The CDR3 region has the DNA TGTGCCAGCAGCTTAGGGGGACTAGCGGGAGGCGAGACCCAGTACTTC. V gene TRBV13 combines with J gene TRBJ2-5, with 15 bases identical to TRBD2. Per germline, CDR1 PRHDT and CDR2 FYEKMQ (reference sequence). The J segment lost 5 bases and the V segment lost 0 bases, leaving 1 base of the junction unmatched. The CDR3 has 16 amino acids.

The chain carries TRBV2 and TRBJ1-2, with 11 bases aligning to TRBD1. There are 16 residues in the CDR3. Germline V gene sequence: CDR1 SNHLY, CDR2 FYNNEI. V was pared by 4 bases and J by 2 bases, with 6 bases of the junction left unmatched. The CDR3, as DNA: TGTGCCAGCAGTGCGTACGGACAGGGGGCGAACTATGGCTACACCTTC. As protein: CASSAYGQGANYGYTF.

This chain uses TRBV14 with TRBJ2-7; D is perhaps TRBD1 or TRBD2 (5 bases each). The CDR3 totals 16 residues. Germline V gives CDR1 SGHDN, CDR2 FVKESK. V lost 0 bases and J lost 2, with 14 bases in between. The CDR3 spells CASSQDTRGPPYEQYF. CDR3 bases: TGTGCCAGCAGCCAAGATACACGGGGACCTCCCTACGAGCAGTACTTC.

This clone was found once. This rearrangement joins TRBV27 to TRBJ2-5; TRBD1 matches 8 bases. The junction had 7 bases not matched to a gene; V was cut back by 5 bases and J by 2 bases. Germline CDR1 and CDR2: MNHEY and SMNVEV (reference sequence). This CDR3 is 15 amino acids long. The CDR3 nucleotides are TGTGCCAGCAGTCCGATGACAGGGGCGCAAGAGACCCAGTACTTC. This encodes CASSPMTGAQETQYF.

This clone is a singleton in its sample. This chain links TRBV5-1 with TRBJ2-7, with D perhaps being TRBD1 or TRBD2 (5 bases each). Trimming took 3 bases from V and 2 from J, leaving 9 bases between them. CDR1 is SGHRS and CDR2 is YFSETQ in the germline V gene. CDR3 length equals 13 residues. The CDR3 DNA follows: TGCGCCAGCAGCTGGGACGGGGCCTACGAGCAGTACTTC. It yields the protein CASSWDGAYEQYF.

The rearrangement joins TRBV19 to TRBJ2-1; 7 nucleotides align to TRBD1. J lost 7 bases, V lost 7 bases, and 16 bases had no gene match. Per germline, CDR1 LNHDA and CDR2 SQIVND (reference sequence). The CDR3 contains 16 residues. The CDR3 region has the DNA TGTGCCAGTACTAACCGAAGGGGGCAGAGGGGTAATGAGCAGTTCTTC. This translates into CASTNRRGQRGNEQFF.

The rearrangement links TRBV5-1 to TRBJ1-5; D is perhaps TRBD1 (6 bases). The germline V gene encodes CDR1 SGHRS and CDR2 YFSETQ. With 0 bases removed from V and 4 bases from J, the gap between germline ends came to 14 bases. The CDR3 is made up of 16 amino acids. CDR3 in amino acids: CASSLGAGAPNQPQHF. In DNA form, the CDR3 reads TGCGCCAGCAGCTTGGGGGCGGGGGCGCCTAATCAGCCCCAGCATTTT.

J is TRBJ1-1 and V is TRBV14; D uncertain. The germline gives CDR1 SGHDN, CDR2 FVKESK. V shed 2 bases and J shed 4 bases, with 14 bases lying between them. The CDR3 has 15 residues. CDR3 sequence (DNA): TGTGCCAGCAGCCAATCGGTCGGCAGAGGCACTGAAGCTTTCTTT. Translation gives CASSQSVGRGTEAFF.

V usage is TRBV5-1 and J usage is TRBJ2-5; TRBD1 matches at 7 bases. V was clipped by 0 bases and J by 5 bases; unmatched bases: 4. CDR1 and CDR2 from the germline V gene are SGHRS and YFSETQ. This CDR3 contains 14 residues. CDR3 nucleotides: TGCGCCAGCAGCTTGGACAGGGGCACGGAGACCCAGTACTTC. Protein: CASSLDRGTETQYF.

Notes on this clone: A junction end diverges from the germline sequence, so it may reflect a read error. This chain joins TRBV19 and TRBJ1-2; 8 bases agree with TRBD1. The CDR3 runs 14 residues. Per the germline V gene, CDR1 is LNHDA and CDR2 is SQIVND (reference sequence). The DNA of the CDR3 is TGTGCCAGTAGAGAGCGGACAGGGAGCTATGGGGGTACTTTC. Protein product: CASRERTGSYGGTF.

The chain recombines TRBV5-4 with TRBJ2-5, with 10 bases matching TRBD2. V was clipped by 0 bases and J by 5 bases; unmatched bases: 10. Per germline, CDR1 SGHNT and CDR2 YYREEE (reference sequence). The CDR3 sequence is 17 residues long. The CDR3 protein is CASSLGSGRNGRETQYF. The CDR3 nucleotides read TGTGCCAGCAGCTTGGGTAGCGGGAGGAATGGTAGGGAGACCCAGTACTTC.

The V gene is TRBV11-3, the J gene TRBJ2-1; D is undetermined. With 0 bases removed from V and 0 bases from J, the gap between germline ends came to 12 bases. Germline CDR1 and CDR2: SGHNT and YENEEA. The CDR3 loop spans 17 amino acids. The CDR3 coding sequence is TGTGCCAGCAGCTTAGATCAGGCTCTTAGCTCCTACAATGAGCAGTTCTTC. Its translation: CASSLDQALSSYNEQFF. The full variable domain, its missing parts supplied by reference TRBV11-3 and TRBJ2-1, is EAGVVQSPRYKIIEKKQPVAFWCNPISGHNTLYWYLQNLGQGPELLIRYENEEAVDDSQLPKDRFSAERLKGVDSTLKIQPAELGDSAVYLCASSLDQALSSYNEQFFGPGTRLTVL.